This T cell receptor (beta chain) appears in the sequencing data of a study of blood T cell repertoires in COVID-19. Profiled with immunoSEQ multiplex PCR; TCRdb holds only in-frame clones, not every one. Of more than 300,000 clones listed, under 90% were seen once; the top ten hold about 4%. A few counts support this clone. The ends were cut back, 0 bases at V and 1 base at J, with 10 bases in the middle. CDR1 SGHNT and CDR2 YYREEE come from the germline V gene (reference sequence). The CDR3 totals 15 residues. The receptor comes from a man aged 30 to 39 who had recovered from COVID-19. The sample consisted of PBMCs or T cells enriched from blood (not recorded which). The chain recombines TRBV5-4 with TRBJ2-5, with a weak D call TRBD2 (6 bases). The CDR3 protein is CASSLAGLPQETQYF. Written as DNA, the CDR3 is TGTGCCAGCAGCTTGGCCGGACTACCCCAAGAGACCCAGTACTTC.